This entry describes one TCR beta chain. The sample comes from a study of low-dose radiotherapy and immunotherapy resistance in tumors. Study background: Fractions of 0.5 Gy went to Cohort 1 every 2 weeks, totaling 6.5 Gy.

The V gene lost 1 base and the J gene lost 6 bases, with 7 bases spanning the gap. The germline V gene has CDR1 LNHNV and CDR2 YYDKDF (reference sequence). The length of the CDR3 is 13 residues. First-strand cDNA used TRAV- and TRBV-specific primers, covering alpha and beta chains. With a V-primer adapter and a constant-region primer, TCRs were amplified for about 19 PCR cycles. TCRdb independently ran MiXCR on the reads; one entry per CDR3 protein. The sample comprises about 80,000 distinct CDR3 sequences, less than 20% of which are singletons, and 1.4% to 1.5% rests with the top ten. Time point denoted: after trial treatment. Specified treatment: LDRT plus nivolumab, ipilimumab, low-dose cyclophosphamide and aspirin (RACIN trial). Those who qualified had advanced solid tumors (lacking tumor-infiltrating lymphocytes).

The clonotype comes from a male donor with prostate cancer. Sequences were derived from PBMCs, sampled after low-dose radiotherapy plus immunotherapy. The V gene is TRBV15, the J gene TRBJ1-5; possibly TRBD1 for D (5 bases). The CDR3 loop is CATSRAQGQPQHF. The CDR3 DNA reads TGTGCCACCAGCAGAGCTCAGGGTCAGCCCCAGCATTTT.